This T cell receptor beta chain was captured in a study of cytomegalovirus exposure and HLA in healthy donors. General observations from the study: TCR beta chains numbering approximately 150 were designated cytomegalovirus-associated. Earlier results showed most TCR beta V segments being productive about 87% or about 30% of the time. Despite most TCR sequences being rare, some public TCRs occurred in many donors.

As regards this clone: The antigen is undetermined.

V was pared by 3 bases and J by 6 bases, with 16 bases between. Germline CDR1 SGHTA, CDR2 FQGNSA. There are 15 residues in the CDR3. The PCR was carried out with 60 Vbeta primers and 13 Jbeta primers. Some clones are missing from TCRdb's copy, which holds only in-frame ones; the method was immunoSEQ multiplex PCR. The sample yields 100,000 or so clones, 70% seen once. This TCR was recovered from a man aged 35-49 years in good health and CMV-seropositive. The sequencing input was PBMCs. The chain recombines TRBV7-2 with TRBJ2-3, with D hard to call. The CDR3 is CASSFYSTGRDTQYF. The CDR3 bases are TGTGCCAGCAGCTTCTACTCGACTGGAAGGGATACGCAGTATTTT.